Presented here are 30 T cell receptor beta chains from one specimen sequenced in a study of spatial heterogeneity in lung cancer. TCRdb called the 5' RACE reads again in MiXCR, with one record for every CDR3 protein. Of under 20,000 distinct CDR3 sequences listed, less than 12% were seen once; the top ten hold 35% to 40%. As for time point: blood at routine non-recurrence follow-up after resection. Sequencing used PBMCs, obtained at follow-up. The source is a female donor with early-stage non-small cell lung cancer.

This clonotype was recorded many times. V and J are TRBV25-1 and TRBJ2-1, with unresolved D. Germline V lookup: CDR1 MGHDK, CDR2 SYGVNS. The length of the CDR3 is 15 residues. V lost 3 bases and J 0 bases, leaving 9 bases between the germline ends. CDR3 nucleotides: TGTGCCAGCAGTGAGGCATACGGCTCCTACAATGAGCAGTTCTTC. It specifies CASSEAYGSYNEQFF.

This clonotype was seen at least ten times. The chain uses TRBV7-2 and TRBJ1-1; TRBD1 agrees at 8 bases. The V gene end was trimmed by 5 bases and the J gene end by 5 bases; junction bases not matched to a gene: 7. Germline lookup yields CDR1 SGHTA and CDR2 FQGNSA. CDR3 size: 14 residues. The chain's CDR3 is CASSRDRGETEAFF. The CDR3, as DNA: TGTGCCAGCAGCCGTGACAGGGGTGAAACTGAAGCTTTCTTT.

In this sample, this clonotype turned up many times. This rearrangement joins TRBV5-1 to TRBJ2-7; 8 bases fit TRBD1. V shed 2 bases, J shed 5 bases, and the junction held 6 bases outside the gene matches. Germline V gene data show CDR1 as SGHRS and CDR2 as YFSETQ. This CDR3 is 14 amino acids long. The CDR3 DNA reads TGCGCCAGCAGCTTACAGGGGGTTTGGGACGAGCAGTACTTC. Its protein is CASSLQGVWDEQYF. The full variable domain, completed using reference TRBV5-1 and TRBJ2-7, is KAGVTQTPRYLIKTRGQQVTLSCSPISGHRSVSWYQQTPGQGLQFLFEYFSETQRNKGNFPGRFSGRQFSNSRSEMNVSTLELGDSALYLCASSLQGVWDEQYFGPGTRLTVT.

As for this clonotype: A read error is possible here, since a much larger clone lies one base away. J is TRBJ2-7 and V is TRBV2, with TRBD2 as a possible D gene (5 bases). The DNA end lines up better with TRBJ2-1; the J call may be wrong. Germline V gene lookup returns CDR1 SNHLY and CDR2 FYNNEI. The CDR3 consists of 14 residues. CDR3: CASMGGRGSYEQFF. In DNA form, the CDR3 reads TGTGCCAGCATGGGCGGACGGGGTAGCTACGAGCAGTTCTTC.

In its sample, this clonotype was seen many times. The chain joins TRBV6-2 or TRBV6-3 to TRBJ1-1; tentative D call: TRBD1 (5 bases). Deletions cut 6 bases from V and 1 base from J, with 21 bases between. The germline V gene has CDR1 MNHEY and CDR2 SVGEGT. The CDR3 spans 17 residues. The CDR3 DNA reads TGTGCCAGCAGCTTCGCCCTGGGCAGGGCGGCGAACACTGAAGCTTTCTTT. It codes for CASSFALGRAANTEAFF.

V gene TRBV7-8 combines with J gene TRBJ1-3, with 9 bases that match TRBD1. From germline, CDR1 is SGHVS and CDR2 FQNEAQ. V dropped 5 bases and J dropped 7; count of bases not matched to a gene: 3. The CDR3 is 13 residues long. CDR3 amino acids: CASSGGQGNTIYF. As DNA, the CDR3 is TGTGCCAGCAGCGGAGGACAGGGGAACACCATATATTTT.

In its sample, this clonotype was seen many times. The J gene is TRBJ2-7, the V gene TRBV7-8; no firm D call. The germline gives CDR1 SGHVS, CDR2 FQNEAQ. This CDR3 region has 11 residues. V was trimmed by 5 bases and J by 3 bases, leaving 5 bases between them. As DNA, the CDR3 is TGTGCCAGCAGCGCCGTCTACGAGCAGTACTTC. This encodes CASSAVYEQYF.

This clonotype showed up many times. The chain recombines TRBV15 with TRBJ1-1; unclear D gene. V was cut by 8 bases and J by 0 bases, with 16 bases left in between. The CDR3 loop spans 15 amino acids. The germline CDR1 and CDR2 sequences are LNHNV and YYDKDF (reference sequence). The CDR3 DNA is TGTGCCACCGTTAAGGACCGTTCCATGAACACTGAAGCTTTCTTT. Protein product: CATVKDRSMNTEAFF.

This clonotype was observed a few times. This chain connects TRBV9 to TRBJ1-5; D remains unclear. Germline CDR1 reads SGDLS; CDR2 reads YYNGEE. V was pared by 4 bases and J by 6 bases, with 14 bases between. The CDR3 loop spans 14 amino acids. The chain's CDR3 is CASSPGIWAQPQHF. CDR3 DNA sequence: TGTGCCAGCAGCCCCGGCATCTGGGCTCAGCCCCAGCATTTT.

In its sample, this clonotype was seen many times. The chain is built from TRBV18 and TRBJ1-1, with D tentatively TRBD1 (6 bases). This CDR3 has 13 amino acids. Between the trimmed V and J ends, which lost 3 bases and 3 bases, there was a span of 8 bases. CDR1 and CDR2 (germline): KGHSH, LQKENI. CDR3 sequence reads: CASSPRGDTEAFF. CDR3 sequence (DNA): TGTGCCAGCTCACCCAGGGGAGACACTGAAGCTTTCTTT.

This clonotype was seen many times. This chain connects TRBV29-1 to TRBJ2-1, with D perhaps matching TRBD2 (6 bases). V lost 3 bases and J lost 7, with 16 bases in between. Germline CDR1 is SQVTM and CDR2 is ANQGSEA. CDR3 length: 14 residues. This CDR3 reads CSVDSGDAGNEQFF. As DNA, the CDR3 is TGCAGCGTTGATAGCGGAGATGCTGGGAATGAGCAGTTCTTC.

Many counts were recorded for this clonotype. The chain employs TRBV6-6 and TRBJ2-3; D possibly corresponds to TRBD2 (6 bases). The CDR3 is 13 amino acids. V was trimmed by 4 bases and J by 4 bases, leaving 9 bases between them. Germline V gives CDR1 MNHNY, CDR2 SVGAGI (reference sequence). CDR3 region: CASSFREPDTQYF. The DNA for the CDR3 is TGTGCCAGCAGTTTTCGGGAGCCAGATACGCAGTATTTT.

This clonotype has a count of ten or more. The chain's CDR3 is CASGLGWDTEAFF. For the CDR3, the DNA is TGTGCTAGTGGTTTGGGATGGGACACTGAAGCTTTCTTT. The chain has TRBV12-5 and TRBJ1-1, with D unclear. Trimming pared 1 base from V and 3 bases from J, leaving 6 bases between. The CDR3 covers 13 residues. CDR1 LGHNT and CDR2 FRNRAP come from the germline V gene.

This clonotype was observed many times. This chain links TRBV7-2 with TRBJ2-3; D not certain. Trimming left V 5 bases short and J 0 bases short, with 9 bases between. The CDR3 is made up of 14 amino acids. Germline lookup yields CDR1 SGHTA and CDR2 FQGNSA. The CDR3 is CASSSYQSTDTQYF. The CDR3, as DNA: TGTGCCAGCAGCAGCTACCAAAGCACAGATACGCAGTATTTT. The full variable domain, completed using reference TRBV7-2 and TRBJ2-3, is GAGVSQSPSNKVTEKGKDVELRCDPISGHTALYWYRQSLGQGLEFLIYFQGNSAPDKSGLPSDRFSAERTGGSVSTLTIQRTQQEDSAVYLCASSSYQSTDTQYFGPGTRLTVL.

This clonotype was counted a few times. This chain uses TRBV12-3 or TRBV12-4 with TRBJ2-7; maybe TRBD1 (6 bases). V was trimmed by 2 bases and J by 3 bases, leaving 11 bases between them. CDR3 length: 14 amino acids. The chain's CDR3 is CASSLRYRDYEQYF. As DNA, the CDR3 is TGTGCCAGCAGTTTACGATACAGGGACTACGAGCAGTACTTC.

This clonotype was counted many times. V gene TRBV5-1 combines with J gene TRBJ1-2; 7 nucleotides align to TRBD1. Germline loops: CDR1 SGHRS, CDR2 YFSETQ. After removal of 4 bases from V and 4 bases from J, the junction contained 7 bases not matched to a gene. CDR3 size: 14 residues. The CDR3: CASSQGDVGYGYTF. The CDR3 nucleotides read TGCGCCAGCAGCCAGGGGGACGTCGGCTATGGCTACACCTTC.

This clonotype was recorded many times. The chain has TRBV18 and TRBJ1-1; 9 nucleotides align to TRBD1. This CDR3 contains 13 residues. Germline values: CDR1 KGHSH, CDR2 LQKENI. Trimming at V came to 5 bases and at J to 8 bases, leaving 6 bases not matched to a gene. The CDR3 DNA reads as TGTGCCAGCTCATCACAGGGGGCGCGAGAAGCTTTCTTT. Translation gives CASSSQGAREAFF.

Worth noting for this clonotype: A much larger clone lies one base from this, so it may be a read error. V is TRBV7-2 and J is TRBJ2-4; D may be TRBD2 (7 bases). Germline-derived CDR1 and CDR2 are SGHTA and FQGNSA. With 9 bases removed from V and 2 bases from J, the gap between germline ends came to 17 bases. The CDR3 contains 15 residues. CDR3 sequence: CASGGGELPKNIQYF. In nucleotides, the CDR3 is TGTGCCAGTGGGGGGGGCGAACTGCCCAAAAACATTCAGTACTTC.

In its sample, this clonotype was seen a few times. The rearrangement uses TRBV5-1 and TRBJ2-6; D might be TRBD1 (6 bases). V lost 4 bases, J lost 2 bases, and 10 bases lay in between. Germline V gene lookup returns CDR1 SGHRS and CDR2 YFSETQ. There are 15 residues in the CDR3. The CDR3 loop reads CASSMGHTGANVLTF. CDR3 DNA sequence: TGCGCCAGCAGCATGGGACACACTGGGGCCAACGTCCTGACTTTC.

By proportion, this clonotype is medium-sized. The chain combines TRBV7-3 with TRBJ2-3, with unresolved D. This CDR3 region has 14 residues. Trimming left V 2 bases short and J 2 bases short, with 8 bases between. Per germline, CDR1 SGHTA and CDR2 FQGTGA. The CDR3 DNA is TGTGCCAGCAGCTTAGGGCCCGACACAGATACGCAGTATTTT. It codes for CASSLGPDTDTQYF.

This clonotype showed up many times. The chain recombines TRBV29-1 with TRBJ1-1; D perhaps matches TRBD1 (5 bases). The V end was cut by 4 bases, the J end by 1 base, with 10 bases between. Germline CDR1 reads SQVTM; CDR2 reads ANQGSEA. The length of the CDR3 is 13 residues. In DNA form, the CDR3 reads TGCAGCGTTGCCCTCCAGGGGAACACTGAAGCTTTCTTT. Translated, it gives CSVALQGNTEAFF.

This clonotype occurred many times. The rearrangement links TRBV6-6 to TRBJ2-2; D possibly corresponds to TRBD2 (5 bases). The CDR3 is 14 amino acids. Germline CDR1 is MNHNY and CDR2 is SVGAGI (reference sequence). Trimming cost V 2 bases and J 3 bases, with 7 bases left between them. The CDR3 spells CASSYRGDTGELFF. The CDR3 DNA follows: TGTGCCAGCAGTTACCGGGGTGACACCGGGGAGCTGTTTTTT.

Only a few counts were recorded for this clonotype. DNA for the CDR3: TGTGCCAGCAGTCCCGGGACAGGGGGGGAGCAGTACTTC. This codes for CASSPGTGGEQYF. The chain carries TRBV28 and TRBJ2-7; 11 nucleotides align to TRBD1. This CDR3 region has 13 residues. The V segment lost 5 bases and the J segment 7 bases; nucleotides outside the gene matches: 4. Germline V gives CDR1 MDHEN, CDR2 SYDVKM.

The chain employs TRBV12-3 or TRBV12-4 and TRBJ1-5; a weak D match, TRBD1 (6 bases). This CDR3 comprises 13 residues. Trimming left V 3 bases short and J 5 bases short, with 8 bases between. CDR3 nucleotide sequence: TGTGCCAGCAGTTTCGGGGGCGATCAGCCCCAGCATTTT. Its protein product is CASSFGGDQPQHF.

This clonotype was seen at least ten times. V usage is TRBV29-1 and J usage is TRBJ2-5; maybe TRBD2 (5 bases). The CDR3 sequence is 13 residues long. CDR1 SQVTM and CDR2 ANQGSEA come from the germline V gene. Trimming cost V 2 bases and J 5 bases, with 12 bases left between them. Written as DNA, the CDR3 is TGCAGCGTTGAAAAGGGAGTGGGTGAGACCCAGTACTTC. Translating gives CSVEKGVGETQYF. Full variable domain (rest looked up from reference TRBV29-1 and TRBJ2-5): SAVISQKPSRDICQRGTSLTIQCQVDSQVTMMFWYRQQPGQSLTLIATANQGSEATYESGFVIDKFPISRPNLTFSTLTVSNMSPEDSSIYLCSVEKGVGETQYFGPGTRLLVL.

Ten or more counts support this clonotype. The V call is TRBV29-1, the J call TRBJ2-2, with TRBD1 as a possible D gene (5 bases). The CDR3 has 14 residues. Germline CDR1 and CDR2: SQVTM and ANQGSEA. V was trimmed by 5 bases and J by 2 bases, leaving 12 bases between them. The CDR3 sequence: CSVSRQINTGELFF. The CDR3 DNA follows: TGCAGCGTTTCCCGACAGATTAACACCGGGGAGCTGTTTTTT.

This clonotype was counted many times. The DNA for the CDR3 is TGCGCCAGCAGCCAAGTCGCAGGGCGGGAGGGCCAGGATACGCAGTATTTT. Its translation is CASSQVAGREGQDTQYF. This chain uses TRBV4-1 with TRBJ2-3, with 9 bases lining up with TRBD2. The trim removed 1 base at V and 6 bases at J, leaving 11 bases unmatched. CDR1 is MGHRA and CDR2 is YSYEKL in the germline V gene. The CDR3 extends over 17 amino acids.

This clonotype was seen ten or more times. J is TRBJ2-7 and V is TRBV5-1; tentatively, D is TRBD1 (6 bases). V lost 4 bases and J lost 2, with 16 bases in between. CDR1 and CDR2 (germline): SGHRS, YFSETQ. The CDR3 spans 15 residues. The CDR3 DNA reads TGCGCCAGCAGCCCCCTGGGGGACACCCCCTACGAGCAGTACTTC. It is translated as CASSPLGDTPYEQYF.

This clonotype was observed many times. V and J are TRBV9 and TRBJ2-3; TRBD1 matches 9 bases. The V and J ends lost 1 base and 15 bases, in that order; junction bases with no gene match: 3. This CDR3 is 11 amino acids long. Germline V lookup: CDR1 SGDLS, CDR2 YYNGEE. This CDR3 is CASSVRDRVYF. The CDR3, as DNA: TGTGCCAGCAGCGTAAGGGACAGGGTTTATTTT.

Many counts were recorded for this clonotype. V is TRBV10-3 and J is TRBJ2-3; D call uncertain. Trimming left V 4 bases short and J 1 base short, with 6 bases between. The germline V gene has CDR1 ENHRY and CDR2 SYGVKD. This CDR3 has 13 amino acids. CDR3 region: CAISVHGTDTQYF. CDR3 nucleotides: TGTGCCATCAGTGTTCACGGCACAGATACGCAGTATTTT.